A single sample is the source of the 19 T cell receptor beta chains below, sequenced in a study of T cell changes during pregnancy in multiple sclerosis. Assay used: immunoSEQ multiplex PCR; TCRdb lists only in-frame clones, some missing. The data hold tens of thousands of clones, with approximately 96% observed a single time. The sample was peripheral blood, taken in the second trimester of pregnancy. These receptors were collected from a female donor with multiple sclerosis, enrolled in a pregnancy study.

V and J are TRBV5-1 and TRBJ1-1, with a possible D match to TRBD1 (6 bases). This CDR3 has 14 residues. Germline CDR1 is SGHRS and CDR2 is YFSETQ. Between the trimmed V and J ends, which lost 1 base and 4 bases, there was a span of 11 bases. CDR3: CASSLTGRGTEAFF. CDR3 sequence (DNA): TGCGCCAGCAGCTTGACAGGGAGGGGCACTGAAGCTTTCTTT.

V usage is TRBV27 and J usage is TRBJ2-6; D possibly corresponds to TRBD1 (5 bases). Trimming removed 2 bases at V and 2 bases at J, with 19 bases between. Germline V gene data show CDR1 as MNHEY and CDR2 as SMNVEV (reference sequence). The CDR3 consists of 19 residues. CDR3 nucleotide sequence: TGTGCCAGCAGTTTAAGGTCCTACAGGACCCTCACTGGGGCCAACGTCCTGACTTTC. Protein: CASSLRSYRTLTGANVLTF.

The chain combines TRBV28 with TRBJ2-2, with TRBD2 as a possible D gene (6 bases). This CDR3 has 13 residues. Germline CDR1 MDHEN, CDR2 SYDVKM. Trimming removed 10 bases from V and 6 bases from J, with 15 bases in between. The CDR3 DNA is TGTGCCACTGGAGGGCCGGGGTCCGGGGAGCTGTTTTTT. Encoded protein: CATGGPGSGELFF.

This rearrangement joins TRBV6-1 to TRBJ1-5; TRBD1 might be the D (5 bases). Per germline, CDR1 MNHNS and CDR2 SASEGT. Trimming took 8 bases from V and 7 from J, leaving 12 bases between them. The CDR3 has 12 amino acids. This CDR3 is CASGEGWQPQHF. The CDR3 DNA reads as TGTGCCAGCGGGGAGGGGTGGCAGCCCCAGCATTTT.

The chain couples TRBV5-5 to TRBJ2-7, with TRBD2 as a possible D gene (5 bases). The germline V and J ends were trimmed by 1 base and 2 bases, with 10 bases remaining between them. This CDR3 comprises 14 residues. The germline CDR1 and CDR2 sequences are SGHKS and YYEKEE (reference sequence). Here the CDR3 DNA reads TGTGCCAGCAGCTTGAGCGGACGCGCCTACGAGCAGTACTTC. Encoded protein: CASSLSGRAYEQYF.

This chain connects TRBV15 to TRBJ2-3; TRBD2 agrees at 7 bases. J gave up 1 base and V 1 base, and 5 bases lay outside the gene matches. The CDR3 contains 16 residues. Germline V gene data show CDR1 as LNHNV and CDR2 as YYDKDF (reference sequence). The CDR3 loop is CATSRAGRGGTDTQYF. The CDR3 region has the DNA TGTGCCACCAGCAGAGCGGGGAGGGGTGGCACAGATACGCAGTATTTT.

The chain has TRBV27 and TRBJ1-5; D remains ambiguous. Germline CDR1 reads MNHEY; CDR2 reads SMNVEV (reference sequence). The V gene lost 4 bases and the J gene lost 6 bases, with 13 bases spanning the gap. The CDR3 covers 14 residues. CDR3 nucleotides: TGTGCCAGCAGTTACGCGATAGGCGGTCAGCCCCAGCATTTT. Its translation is CASSYAIGGQPQHF.

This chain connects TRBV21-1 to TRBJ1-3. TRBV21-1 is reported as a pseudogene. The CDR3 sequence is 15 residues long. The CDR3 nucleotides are TGTGCCAGCAGCAAAGGAGAATGTTCTGGAAACACCATATATTTT. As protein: CASSKGECSGNTIYF.

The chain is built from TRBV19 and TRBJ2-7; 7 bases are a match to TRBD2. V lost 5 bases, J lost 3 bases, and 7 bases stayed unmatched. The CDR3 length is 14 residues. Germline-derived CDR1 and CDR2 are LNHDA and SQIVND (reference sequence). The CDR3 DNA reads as TGTGCCAGTAGTCCAAGGGAGGGAGGCTACGAGCAGTACTTC. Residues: CASSPREGGYEQYF.

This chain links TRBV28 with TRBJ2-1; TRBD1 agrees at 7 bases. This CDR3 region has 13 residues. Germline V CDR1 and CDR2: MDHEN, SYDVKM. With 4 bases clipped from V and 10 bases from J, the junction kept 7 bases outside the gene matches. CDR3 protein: CASSSLLTGEQFF. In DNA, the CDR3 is TGTGCCAGCAGTTCCCTCCTGACAGGGGAGCAGTTCTTC.

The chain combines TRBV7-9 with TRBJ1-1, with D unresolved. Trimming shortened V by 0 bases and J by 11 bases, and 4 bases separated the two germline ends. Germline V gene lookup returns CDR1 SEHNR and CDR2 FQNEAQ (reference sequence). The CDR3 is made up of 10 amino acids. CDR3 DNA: TGTGCCAGCAGCTTAGCAGAGGCTTTCTTT. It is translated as CASSLAEAFF.

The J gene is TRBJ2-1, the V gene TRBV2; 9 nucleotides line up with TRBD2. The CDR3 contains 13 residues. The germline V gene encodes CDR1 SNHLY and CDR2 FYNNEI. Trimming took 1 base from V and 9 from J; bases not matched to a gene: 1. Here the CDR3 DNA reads TGTGCCAGCAGTGAAGAACTAGCGGGTGAGCAGTTCTTC. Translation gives CASSEELAGEQFF.

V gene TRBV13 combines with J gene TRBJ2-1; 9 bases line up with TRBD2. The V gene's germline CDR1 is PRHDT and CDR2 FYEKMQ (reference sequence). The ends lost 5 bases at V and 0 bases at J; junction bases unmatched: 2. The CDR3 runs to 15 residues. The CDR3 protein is CASSPTSGSYNEQFF. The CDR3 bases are TGTGCCAGCAGCCCGACTAGCGGCTCCTACAATGAGCAGTTCTTC. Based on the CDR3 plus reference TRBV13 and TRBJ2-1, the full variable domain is AAGVIQSPRHLIKEKRETATLKCYPIPRHDTVYWYQQGPGQDPQFLISFYEKMQSDKGSIPDRFSAQQFSDYHSELNMSSLELGDSALYFCASSPTSGSYNEQFFGPGTRLTVL.

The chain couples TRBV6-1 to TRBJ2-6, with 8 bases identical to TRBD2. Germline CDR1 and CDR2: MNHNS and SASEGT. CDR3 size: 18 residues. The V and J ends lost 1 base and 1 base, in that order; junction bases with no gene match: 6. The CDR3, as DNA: TGTGCCAGCAGTGAAGAGCCCCGGGGGGGATCTGGGGCCAACGTCCTGACTTTC. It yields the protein CASSEEPRGGSGANVLTF.

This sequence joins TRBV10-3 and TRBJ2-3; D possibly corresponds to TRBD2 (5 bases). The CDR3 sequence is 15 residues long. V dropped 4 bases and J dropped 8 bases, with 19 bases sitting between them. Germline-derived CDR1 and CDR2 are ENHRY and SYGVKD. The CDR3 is CAISAPSGGKVTQYF. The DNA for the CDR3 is TGTGCCATCAGTGCTCCCTCCGGAGGCAAGGTTACGCAGTATTTT.

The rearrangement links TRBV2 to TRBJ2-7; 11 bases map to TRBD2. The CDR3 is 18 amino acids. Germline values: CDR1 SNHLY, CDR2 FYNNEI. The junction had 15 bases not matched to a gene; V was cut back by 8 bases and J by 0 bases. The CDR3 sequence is CASCAGTSGPVSSYEQYF. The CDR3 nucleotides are TGTGCCAGCTGTGCCGGGACTAGCGGACCTGTCAGCTCCTACGAGCAGTACTTC.

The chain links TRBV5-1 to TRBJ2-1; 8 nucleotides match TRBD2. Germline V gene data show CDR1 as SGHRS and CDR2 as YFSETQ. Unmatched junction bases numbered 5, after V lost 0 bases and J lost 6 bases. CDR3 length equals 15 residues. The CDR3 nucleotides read TGCGCCAGCAGCTTGGACACCGGGACTAGCAATGAGCAGTTCTTC. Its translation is CASSLDTGTSNEQFF.

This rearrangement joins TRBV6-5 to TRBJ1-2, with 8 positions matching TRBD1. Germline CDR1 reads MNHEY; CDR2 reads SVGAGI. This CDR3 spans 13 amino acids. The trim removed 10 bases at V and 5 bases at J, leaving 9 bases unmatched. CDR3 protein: CATSRDRSYGYTF. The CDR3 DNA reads TGTGCCACCAGCCGGGACAGGAGTTATGGCTACACCTTC.

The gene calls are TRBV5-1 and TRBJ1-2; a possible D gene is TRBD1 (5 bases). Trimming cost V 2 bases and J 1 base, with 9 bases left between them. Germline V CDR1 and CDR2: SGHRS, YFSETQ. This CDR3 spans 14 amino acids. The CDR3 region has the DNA TGCGCCAGCAGCTTCATTGACAGTAACTATGGCTACACCTTC. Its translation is CASSFIDSNYGYTF.